Each of the 29 T cell receptor beta chains below was sequenced from the same sample in a study of blood T cell repertoires in COVID-19. Clones were read by immunoSEQ multiplex PCR, and TCRdb kept only the in-frame ones, dropping some. The data hold 120,000 to 150,000 clones, with under 90% observed a single time. Specimen: peripheral blood. The receptor source for this set is a human donor in a cohort sampled during active COVID-19.

This chain connects TRBV7-8 to TRBJ2-2; D may be TRBD2 (5 bases). V shed 2 bases and J shed 7 bases, with 8 bases lying between them. CDR3 size: 13 residues. The germline V gene encodes CDR1 SGHVS and CDR2 FQNEAQ. CDR3 region: CASSLIGGGELFF. The CDR3 DNA sequence: TGTGCCAGCAGCTTAATAGGAGGCGGGGAGCTGTTTTTT.

This chain uses TRBV19 with TRBJ1-5; weak D call: TRBD1 (6 bases). Trimming cost V 4 bases and J 3 bases, with 13 bases left between them. CDR3 length: 15 residues. CDR1 and CDR2 from the germline V gene are LNHDA and SQIVND (reference sequence). CDR3 residues: CASSTTGLTNQPQHF. The CDR3 coding sequence is TGTGCCAGTAGTACCACAGGGTTAACCAATCAGCCCCAGCATTTT.

Comment on this clone: Other DNA sequences in the sample encode the same CDR3. V gene TRBV11-2 combines with J gene TRBJ2-3, with D unresolved. V was shortened by 5 bases and J by 0 bases, with 3 bases between the two germline ends. In germline, CDR1 is SGHAT, CDR2 FQNNGV. The CDR3 runs to 12 residues. DNA for the CDR3: TGTGCCAGCAGCCCTAGCACAGATACGCAGTATTTT. This gives the protein CASSPSTDTQYF.

The chain joins TRBV7-8 to TRBJ2-2, with 8 bases matching TRBD1. The ends lost 2 bases at V and 3 bases at J; junction bases unmatched: 5. In germline, CDR1 is SGHVS, CDR2 FQNEAQ. The CDR3 consists of 16 residues. The CDR3 loop is CASSLSSGGYTGELFF. The DNA for the CDR3 is TGTGCCAGCAGCTTAAGTTCAGGGGGCTACACCGGGGAGCTGTTTTTT.

This chain joins TRBV2 and TRBJ1-4, with 8 bases fitting TRBD1. CDR3 length: 15 amino acids. The germline V gene has CDR1 SNHLY and CDR2 FYNNEI. J lost 3 bases, V lost 6 bases, and 6 bases had no gene match. The CDR3 sequence: CASSEQGVSNEKLFF. Here the CDR3 DNA reads TGTGCCAGCAGCGAACAGGGGGTCTCTAATGAAAAACTGTTTTTT.

The chain recombines TRBV7-2 with TRBJ2-3, with 12 bases identical to TRBD2. The CDR3 totals 15 residues. V shed 5 bases and J 1 base; nucleotides not matched to a gene: 1. Looked up from germline, CDR1 is SGHTA and CDR2 is FQGNSA. Written as DNA, the CDR3 is TGTGCCAGCAGCCGGACTAGCGGGGGCACAGATACGCAGTATTTT. Translation gives CASSRTSGGTDTQYF.

V usage is TRBV5-1 and J usage is TRBJ1-1, with a tentative D call TRBD1 (5 bases). The CDR3 consists of 16 residues. V was pared by 3 bases and J by 3 bases, with 18 bases between. Germline loops: CDR1 SGHRS, CDR2 YFSETQ. As DNA, the CDR3 is TGCGCCAGCAGCTCTCGGCGGAGGGGAGAAGACACTGAAGCTTTCTTT. Translation: CASSSRRRGEDTEAFF.

The chain recombines TRBV7-6 with TRBJ2-7, with a weak D call TRBD1 (7 bases). The V and J ends lost 5 bases and 6 bases respectively, with 8 bases between them. Germline assignment: CDR1 SGHVS and CDR2 FNYEAQ. The length of the CDR3 is 11 residues. CDR3 sequence reads: CASSQGGEQYF. The CDR3, as DNA: TGTGCCAGCAGCCAGGGGGGCGAGCAGTACTTC.

This clone has only one observation. The rearrangement uses TRBV7-8 and TRBJ2-7; a weak D match, TRBD2 (6 bases). The CDR3 length is 14 residues. V lost 5 bases and J 3 bases, leaving 14 bases between the germline ends. CDR1 SGHVS and CDR2 FQNEAQ come from the germline V gene. CDR3 region: CASSPGLTLYEQYF. The CDR3 region has the DNA TGTGCCAGCAGCCCGGGACTGACCCTCTACGAGCAGTACTTC.

This sequence joins TRBV7-8 and TRBJ2-1, with 13 positions matching TRBD2. Trimming at V came to 7 bases and at J to 4 bases, leaving 4 bases not matched to a gene. This CDR3 has 15 amino acids. Germline V gene data show CDR1 as SGHVS and CDR2 as FQNEAQ. In DNA form, the CDR3 reads TGTGCCAGCAAACTAGCGGGGGGGCCTTACAATGAGCAGTTCTTC. Translation gives CASKLAGGPYNEQFF.

This chain joins TRBV2 and TRBJ1-2, with TRBD1 as a possible D gene (6 bases). The germline V gene has CDR1 SNHLY and CDR2 FYNNEI. This CDR3 is built from 15 residues. Between the trimmed V and J ends, which lost 8 bases and 0 bases, there was a span of 16 bases. The CDR3 sequence: CASGNSGAANYGYTF. CDR3 DNA sequence: TGTGCCAGCGGTAACTCAGGGGCAGCTAACTATGGCTACACCTTC.

V is TRBV7-2 and J is TRBJ2-7; TRBD2 agrees at 8 bases. The CDR3 extends over 15 amino acids. Germline values: CDR1 SGHTA, CDR2 FQGNSA. Trimming cost V 3 bases and J 7 bases; bases outside gene matches: 11. CDR3 DNA: TGTGCCAGCAGCTTCAAACCGGGACTAGGAGGGGAGCAGTACTTC. The encoded protein is CASSFKPGLGGEQYF.

The chain carries TRBV6-2 or TRBV6-3 and TRBJ1-1; D ambiguous. V shed 2 bases and J shed 0 bases, with 7 bases lying between them. Germline CDR1 reads MNHEY; CDR2 reads SVGEGT. This CDR3 is built from 14 residues. In DNA, the CDR3 is TGTGCCAGCAGTTACCCGCAGGTGAACACTGAAGCTTTCTTT. Amino acid sequence: CASSYPQVNTEAFF.

V gene TRBV6-2 or TRBV6-3 combines with J gene TRBJ2-3; weak D call: TRBD1 (6 bases). The CDR3 is 16 residues long. From germline, CDR1 is MNHEY and CDR2 SVGEGT. Trimming pared 0 bases from V and 2 bases from J, leaving 12 bases between. Written as DNA, the CDR3 is TGTGCCAGCAGTTACTCCCGGGACACCAACACAGATACGCAGTATTTT. Protein: CASSYSRDTNTDTQYF.

CDR3 sequence reads: CASSDSGTGNGYTF. The CDR3 region has the DNA TGCGCCAGCAGCGATTCCGGGACAGGGAATGGCTACACCTTC. This chain connects TRBV5-1 to TRBJ1-2, with 9 bases identical to TRBD1. Unmatched junction bases numbered 7, after V lost 4 bases and J lost 6 bases. This CDR3 region has 14 residues. Looked up from germline, CDR1 is SGHRS and CDR2 is YFSETQ.

This rearrangement joins TRBV18 to TRBJ2-2; D is ambiguous. This CDR3 spans 15 amino acids. V shed 0 bases and J shed 7 bases, with 12 bases lying between them. Germline V gene data show CDR1 as KGHSH and CDR2 as LQKENI. Here the CDR3 reads CASSPPSRRSGELFF. The CDR3 coding sequence is TGTGCCAGCTCACCACCGAGTCGAAGGAGCGGGGAGCTGTTTTTT.

The rearrangement uses TRBV7-9 and TRBJ1-1, with D uncertain. The CDR3 runs to 14 residues. The germline CDR1 and CDR2 sequences are SEHNR and FQNEAQ (reference sequence). V gave up 4 bases and J gave up 1 base, with 10 bases separating them. The CDR3 here is CASSYLDKNTEAFF. For the CDR3, the DNA is TGTGCCAGCAGCTATCTCGACAAGAACACTGAAGCTTTCTTT. Looking up the rest from reference TRBV7-9 and TRBJ1-1 gives the full variable domain: DTGVSQNPRHKITKRGQNVTFRCDPISEHNRLYWYRQTLGQGPEFLTYFQNEAQLEKSRLLSDRFSAERPKGSFSTLEIQRTEQGDSAMYLCASSYLDKNTEAFFGQGTRLTVV.

The chain joins TRBV29-1 to TRBJ2-7, with D maybe TRBD2 (6 bases). The CDR3 runs 14 residues. The germline CDR1 and CDR2 sequences are SQVTM and ANQGSEA. V lost 1 base and J 9 bases, leaving 19 bases between the germline ends. CDR3 coding DNA: TGCAGCGTTGAAGCTGGGACGGGAGACCCCGGGCAGTACTTC. This translates into CSVEAGTGDPGQYF.

This clone appeared once. V and J are TRBV6-5 and TRBJ2-7; a possible D gene is TRBD1 (6 bases). CDR3 length equals 12 residues. Trimming left V 7 bases short and J 6 bases short, with 13 bases between. The germline gives CDR1 MNHEY, CDR2 SVGAGI. This CDR3 is CASTTYRVEQYF. CDR3 nucleotides: TGTGCCAGCACCACCTACAGGGTCGAGCAGTACTTC.

The chain combines TRBV10-1 with TRBJ2-7, with TRBD1 identical over 11 bases. Germline V gene data show CDR1 as WNHNN and CDR2 as SYGVQD (reference sequence). This CDR3 comprises 13 residues. V lost 8 bases, J lost 3 bases, and 3 bases stayed unmatched. The CDR3: CASGDRGIYEQYF. In DNA form, the CDR3 reads TGCGCCAGCGGGGACAGGGGGATCTACGAGCAGTACTTC.

The chain couples TRBV7-3 to TRBJ2-1, with TRBD2 matching over 11 bases. CDR1 SGHTA and CDR2 FQGTGA come from the germline V gene. The CDR3 has 14 amino acids. V was clipped by 5 bases and J by 5 bases; unmatched bases: 2. The CDR3 region is CASSLAGGHNEQFF. CDR3 coding DNA: TGTGCCAGCAGCCTAGCGGGGGGACACAATGAGCAGTTCTTC.

The V call is TRBV15, the J call TRBJ1-1; perhaps TRBD1 as D (6 bases). In germline, CDR1 is LNHNV, CDR2 YYDKDF (reference sequence). CDR3 length: 14 amino acids. The V and J ends lost 3 bases and 3 bases respectively, with 11 bases between them. CDR3 loop: CATSRDRFYTEAFF. The CDR3 coding sequence is TGTGCCACCAGCAGGGACAGATTCTACACTGAAGCTTTCTTT.

The CDR3 sequence is CASSPGSGETQYF. In DNA, the CDR3 is TGTGCCAGCTCACCAGGGAGTGGGGAGACCCAGTACTTC. This chain links TRBV18 with TRBJ2-5; D is possibly TRBD2 (5 bases). The CDR3 is 13 amino acids. Germline lookup yields CDR1 KGHSH and CDR2 LQKENI. V was shortened by 2 bases and J by 5 bases, with 9 bases between the two germline ends. Full variable domain (rest looked up from reference TRBV18 and TRBJ2-5): NAGVMQNPRHLVRRRGQEARLRCSPMKGHSHVYWYRQLPEEGLKFMVYLQKENIIDESGMPKERFSAEFPKEGPSILRIQQVVRGDSAAYFCASSPGSGETQYFGPGTRLLVL.

The chain uses TRBV11-2 and TRBJ1-1, with TRBD1 as a possible D gene (5 bases). CDR3 length equals 14 residues. Germline loops: CDR1 SGHAT, CDR2 FQNNGV. V was clipped by 3 bases and J by 1 base, with 9 bases between them. The CDR3 sequence: CASSFFRANTEAFF. In DNA form, the CDR3 reads TGTGCCAGCAGCTTTTTCAGGGCGAACACTGAAGCTTTCTTT.

Only a few counts were recorded for this clone. One end of the junction varies from germline; a read error may be responsible. The chain recombines TRBV2 with TRBJ2-7, with 11 bases identical to TRBD2. This CDR3 has 13 amino acids. Looked up from germline, CDR1 is SNHLY and CDR2 is FYNNEI. CDR3 loop: CASSGTSGNEQYF. The CDR3 DNA follows: TGTGCCAGTAGTGGGACTAGCGGTAACGAGCAGTACTTC.

The chain uses TRBV13 and TRBJ2-7; D remains unclear. V was clipped by 4 bases and J by 3 bases, with 4 bases between them. Germline lookup yields CDR1 PRHDT and CDR2 FYEKMQ (reference sequence). The length of the CDR3 is 11 residues. The CDR3 coding sequence is TGTGCCAGCAGCTCCTACTACGAGCAGTACTTC. Its protein product is CASSSYYEQYF. The full variable domain, completed using reference TRBV13 and TRBJ2-7, is AAGVIQSPRHLIKEKRETATLKCYPIPRHDTVYWYQQGPGQDPQFLISFYEKMQSDKGSIPDRFSAQQFSDYHSELNMSSLELGDSALYFCASSSYYEQYFGPGTRLTVT.

This CDR3 reads CASSPSTGRAGYTGELFF. CDR3 nucleotide sequence: TGTGCCAGCTCACCCTCGACCGGCCGGGCGGGGTACACCGGGGAGCTGTTTTTT. The chain combines TRBV18 with TRBJ2-2, with TRBD2 as a possible D gene (6 bases). Between the trimmed V and J ends, which lost 3 bases and 3 bases, there was a span of 20 bases. The germline CDR1 and CDR2 sequences are KGHSH and LQKENI. This CDR3 is built from 18 residues.

V gene TRBV11-2 combines with J gene TRBJ1-6; no clear D. The V gene's germline CDR1 is SGHAT and CDR2 FQNNGV. With 5 bases removed from V and 5 bases from J, the gap between germline ends came to 7 bases. The CDR3 contains 13 residues. CDR3 protein: CASSATHNSPLHF. CDR3 sequence (DNA): TGTGCCAGCAGCGCGACTCATAATTCACCCCTCCACTTT.

CDR3 coding DNA: TGTGCCAGCAGCCAAGAAGTTGTGAGGGTAGTCCCCCACTATGGCTACACCTTC. Protein product: CASSQEVVRVVPHYGYTF. The genes are TRBV3-1 (or the pseudogene TRBV3-2) and TRBJ1-2; D remains ambiguous. V lost 0 bases and J 3 bases, leaving 20 bases between the germline ends. CDR1 and CDR2 (germline): LGHDT, YNNKEL (reference sequence). The CDR3 is made up of 18 amino acids.